This T cell receptor (beta chain) was sequenced for a study of cytomegalovirus exposure and HLA in healthy donors. As concerns this clone: Its matching antigen is unknown. The same CDR3 can be traced to other DNA sequences in this sample.

Profiling relied on immunoSEQ multiplex PCR, and the TCRdb table lists in-frame clones only, not all of them. The sample has 110,000 or so clones; about 82% are singletons. The CDR3 sequence is 14 residues long. Trimming left V 0 bases short and J 4 bases short, with 10 bases between. Per germline, CDR1 SGHRS and CDR2 YFSETQ. Study outcomes and limitations: Three of the chains that were CMV-associated were confirmed in vitro to be specific for CMV antigens. The study put some 160 TCR beta chains on its list as cytomegalovirus-associated. High sensitivity and specificity were reportedly achieved when the classifier diagnosed cytomegalovirus status.

Sequencing used PBMCs. This TCR came from a man aged 18 to 30 in good health and CMV-seronegative. This chain uses TRBV5-1 with TRBJ1-2, with no clear D. CDR3 coding DNA: TGCGCCAGCAGCTTGGTAACAGCATTCTATGGCTACACCTTC. This encodes CASSLVTAFYGYTF.